This T cell receptor beta chain appears in the sequencing data of a study of blood T cell repertoires in COVID-19. Study-level information: T cells, B-cell-depleted T cells, or PBMCs provided the cDNA or gDNA that served as material.

Trimming cost V 3 bases and J 0 bases, with 8 bases left between them. The CDR3 loop spans 14 amino acids. Looked up from germline, CDR1 is LGHDT and CDR2 is YNNKEL (reference sequence). The data were produced by immunoSEQ multiplex PCR, yet TCRdb's version contains in-frame clones alone and is incomplete. Of 200,000 to 250,000 clones in the sample, roughly nine tenths are singletons; the top ten hold roughly 3.2%. The study recruited people aged roughly 18 to 89 years across around 23 US areas. The source is a woman aged 50 to 65 in a cohort exposed to, infected with or recovered from COVID-19 (not recorded which). This chain links TRBV3-1 (or the pseudogene TRBV3-2) with TRBJ1-1, with a weak D call TRBD1 (6 bases). The sample consisted of PBMCs or T cells enriched from blood (not recorded which). This CDR3 reads CASSQGTMNTEAFF. The DNA for the CDR3 is TGTGCCAGCAGCCAGGGGACAATGAACACTGAAGCTTTCTTT.